This T cell receptor (beta chain) stems from a study of beta chain features in type 1 diabetes. V lost 4 bases, J lost 4 bases, and 9 bases stayed unmatched. CDR3 length: 15 amino acids. CDR1 is MNHEY and CDR2 is SVGAGI in the germline V gene. All of the isolated RNA was reverse transcribed, so expressed TCRB transcripts were sequenced. Clones were sequenced by immunoSEQ multiplex PCR, and TCRdb holds only the in-frame ones, with some missing. Counted here are roughly 240,000 clones, roughly an eighth occurring once; the ten biggest clones make up around 0.025%. On average, the one heparinised blood draw given by each donor was approximately 100 mL. Each of the sorted populations had a purity greater than 95%.

The chain is built from TRBV6-5 and TRBJ1-2; 7 nucleotides line up with TRBD1. The sequenced sample was naive CD4+ T cells from blood. This receptor was identified in a woman in her forties in good health. CDR3 nucleotide sequence: TGTGCCAGCAGTTTATCGACAGGGTCTCGCTATGGCTACACCTTC. Translated: CASSLSTGSRYGYTF.